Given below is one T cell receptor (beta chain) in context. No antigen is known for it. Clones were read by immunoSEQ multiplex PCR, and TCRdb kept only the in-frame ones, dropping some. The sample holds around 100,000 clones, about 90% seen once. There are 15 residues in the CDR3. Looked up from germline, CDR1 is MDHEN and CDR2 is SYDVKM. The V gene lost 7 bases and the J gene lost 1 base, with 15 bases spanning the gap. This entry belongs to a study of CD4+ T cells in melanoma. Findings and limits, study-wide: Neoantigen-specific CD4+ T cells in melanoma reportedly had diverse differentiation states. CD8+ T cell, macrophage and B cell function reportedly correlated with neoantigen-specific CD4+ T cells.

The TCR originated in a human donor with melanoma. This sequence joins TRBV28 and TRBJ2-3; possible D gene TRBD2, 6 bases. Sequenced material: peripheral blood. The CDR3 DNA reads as TGTGCCAGCAACCCTCTTGGGGAGGGCACAGATACGCAGTATTTT. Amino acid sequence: CASNPLGEGTDTQYF.